This is a list of T cell receptor beta chains from one sample in a study of cytomegalovirus exposure and HLA in healthy donors. TCRdb keeps only in-frame clones here, not all; method: immunoSEQ multiplex PCR. The table shows about 150,000 clones, with roughly 90% occurring only once. Material: PBMCs. All receptors derive from a man between 18 and 35 years old in good health and CMV-seropositive. Each CDR3 is given with its conserved first and last residue. A D gene is named only where the DNA matches it firmly.

v_gene	d_gene	j_gene	CDR3aa	CDR3nt
TRBV11-2	TRBD1	TRBJ2-3	CASGGTGKDTQYF	TGTGCCAGCGGTGGGACAGGGAAAGATACGCAGTATTTT
TRBV7-8	TRBD1	TRBJ1-4	CASSLGQGFATNEKLFF	TGTGCCAGCAGCCTAGGACAGGGGTTTGCAACTAATGAAAAACTGTTTTTT
TRBV28	TRBD1	TRBJ1-2	CASFTGVHYGYTF	TGTGCCAGCTTTACAGGGGTACACTATGGCTACACCTTC
TRBV21-1	.	TRBJ1-2	CASSKVRTGGDGYTF	TGTGCCAGCAGCAAAGTTAGGACAGGGGGCGATGGCTACACCTTC
TRBV10-2	.	TRBJ1-2	CASSESGGVGYTF	TGCGCCAGCAGTGAGTCGGGAGGGGTCGGCTACACCTTC
TRBV25-1	.	TRBJ1-6	CASSEGDSPLHF	TGTGCCAGCAGCGAGGGTGATTCACCCCTCCACTTT
TRBV30	.	TRBJ1-2	CAWSGGRDYGYTF	TGTGCCTGGAGTGGGGGGCGCGACTATGGCTACACCTTC
TRBV7-6	.	TRBJ2-2	CASSPTGEVAGELFF	TGTGCCAGCAGCCCAACGGGGGAAGTTGCCGGGGAGCTGTTTTTT
TRBV15	TRBD1	TRBJ1-1	CATSRSWTGKAFF	TGTGCCACCAGCAGATCCTGGACAGGGAAGGCTTTCTTT
TRBV29-1	TRBD2	TRBJ2-7	CSVAGASGTYEQYF	TGCAGCGTTGCCGGCGCTAGCGGTACCTACGAGCAGTACTTC